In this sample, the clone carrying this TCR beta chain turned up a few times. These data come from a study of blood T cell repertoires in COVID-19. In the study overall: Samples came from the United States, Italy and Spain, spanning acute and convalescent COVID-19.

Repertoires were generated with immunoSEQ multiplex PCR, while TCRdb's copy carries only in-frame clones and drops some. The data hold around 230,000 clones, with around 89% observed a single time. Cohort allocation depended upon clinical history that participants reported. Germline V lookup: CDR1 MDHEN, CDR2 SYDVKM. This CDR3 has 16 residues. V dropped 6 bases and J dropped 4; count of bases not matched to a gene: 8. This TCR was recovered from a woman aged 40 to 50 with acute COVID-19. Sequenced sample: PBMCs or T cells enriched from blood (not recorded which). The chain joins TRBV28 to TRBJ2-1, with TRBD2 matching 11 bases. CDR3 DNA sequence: TGTGCCAGCAGGCAAAGACTAGCGGGGAGATACAATGAGCAGTTCTTC. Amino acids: CASRQRLAGRYNEQFF.